The 18 T cell receptor beta chains in this list originate from one sample, sequenced in a study of blood T cells in healthy people across ages. With a J-beta primer mix and a sample-barcoded 5' primer, a second PCR ran roughly 6 to 11 cycles. TCRdb recomputed calls from the 5' RACE reads with MiXCR, one row per CDR3 protein. The sample consists of 1.5 million to 2 million distinct CDR3 sequences, roughly 28% of them appearing once. Material for sequencing was blood. The receptors stem from a young woman in good health.

The V gene is TRBV7-9, the J gene TRBJ2-5; 7 positions agree with TRBD1. The CDR3 runs to 15 residues. After removal of 8 bases from V and 3 bases from J, the junction contained 12 bases not matched to a gene. Germline V gene lookup returns CDR1 SEHNR and CDR2 FQNEAQ (reference sequence). CDR3 DNA sequence: TGTGCCAGCTCAAACCCGTCGACAGGGAAAGAGACCCAGTACTTC. It specifies CASSNPSTGKETQYF.

The table lists this clonotype with a few counts. The chain couples TRBV10-2 to TRBJ2-5, with D unclear. From germline, CDR1 is WSHSY and CDR2 SAAADI. CDR3 length: 12 residues. The V gene lost 7 bases and the J gene lost 0 bases, with 6 bases spanning the gap. This chain's CDR3 is CASNDNQETQYF. The CDR3 nucleotides read TGCGCCAGCAATGACAACCAAGAGACCCAGTACTTC.

This clonotype occurred many times. V and J are TRBV5-5 and TRBJ2-7, with TRBD1 matching over 7 bases. The CDR3 is 14 residues long. V lost 4 bases and J lost 4; bases outside the gene matches: 8. Germline V gene lookup returns CDR1 SGHKS and CDR2 YYEKEE (reference sequence). CDR3 loop: CASSRGQIGYEQYF. DNA of the CDR3: TGTGCCAGCAGCCGGGGACAGATAGGATACGAGCAGTACTTC. The full variable domain, with the rest looked up from reference TRBV5-5 and TRBJ2-7, is DAGVTQSPTHLIKTRGQQVTLRCSPISGHKSVSWYQQVLGQGPQFIFQYYEKEERGRGNFPDRFSARQFPNYSSELNVNALLLGDSALYLCASSRGQIGYEQYFGPGTRLTVT.

This chain connects TRBV29-1 to TRBJ2-7; TRBD1 aligns across 10 bases. CDR1 is SQVTM and CDR2 is ANQGSEA in the germline V gene. CDR3 length: 14 amino acids. V shed 5 bases and J 2 bases; nucleotides not matched to a gene: 6. The chain's CDR3 is CSVRGQGRAYEQYF. CDR3 bases: TGCAGCGTTCGGGGACAGGGGAGGGCCTACGAGCAGTACTTC.

V is TRBV12-3 or TRBV12-4 and J is TRBJ2-1; TRBD2 matches at 8 bases. V lost 6 bases, J lost 9 bases, and 4 bases stayed unmatched. This CDR3 is 12 amino acids long. The CDR3 coding sequence is TGTGCCAGCAGCCGGGGGGGGATTGAGCAGTTCTTC. Translating gives CASSRGGIEQFF.

In its sample, this clonotype was seen a few times. The chain is built from TRBV5-4 and TRBJ2-1; TRBD2 matches 11 bases. The CDR3 contains 15 residues. The V and J ends lost 3 bases and 7 bases, in that order; junction bases with no gene match: 6. In germline, CDR1 is SGHNT, CDR2 YYREEE (reference sequence). The CDR3 DNA reads as TGTGCCAGCAGCTACCTTAGCGGGAGGGGAAATGAGCAGTTCTTC. Translating gives CASSYLSGRGNEQFF.

This chain links TRBV25-1 with TRBJ2-3; tentative D call: TRBD1 (5 bases). Trimming shortened V by 6 bases and J by 5 bases, and 15 bases separated the two germline ends. CDR1 is MGHDK and CDR2 is SYGVNS in the germline V gene. The CDR3 has 14 residues. The CDR3 sequence is CASSPALQGDTQYF. The CDR3 region has the DNA TGTGCCAGCAGCCCAGCTCTCCAGGGAGATACGCAGTATTTT.

This clonotype was detected a few times. The V and J genes are TRBV20-1 and TRBJ1-2; TRBD1 is a possible D gene (6 bases). V shed 3 bases and J shed 6 bases, with 17 bases lying between them. Germline V gene lookup returns CDR1 DFQATT and CDR2 SNEGSKA (reference sequence). This CDR3 is 14 amino acids long. CDR3 region: CSARGLRGNDGYTF. The CDR3 DNA is TGCAGTGCTAGGGGACTCAGGGGTAATGATGGCTACACCTTC.

This clonotype was picked up many times. The chain carries TRBV7-2 and TRBJ2-5; no reliable D call. The CDR3 extends over 16 amino acids. V lost 2 bases and J 5 bases, leaving 18 bases between the germline ends. CDR1 is SGHTA and CDR2 is FQGNSA in the germline V gene. This chain's CDR3 is CASSLIPSPSRETQYF. The CDR3 DNA reads TGTGCCAGCAGCTTAATCCCCAGCCCCTCGAGGGAGACCCAGTACTTC.

V and J are TRBV5-1 and TRBJ2-3, with D possibly being TRBD2 (6 bases). The CDR3 consists of 12 residues. Per germline, CDR1 SGHRS and CDR2 YFSETQ. The V end was cut by 5 bases, the J end by 5 bases, with 9 bases between. The CDR3 spells CASRLALDTQYF. Here the CDR3 DNA reads TGCGCCAGCAGACTAGCTTTAGATACGCAGTATTTT.

Turning to this clonotype: A much larger clone differs by one base, so this may be a read error. The CDR3 region is CTSGSGRETQYF. For the CDR3, the DNA is TGTACCAGCGGATCCGGGAGGGAGACCCAGTACTTC. The chain carries TRBV6-5 and TRBJ2-5; 7 positions agree with TRBD2. This CDR3 is built from 12 residues. Germline V gene data show CDR1 as MNHEY and CDR2 as SVGAGI.

This clonotype was observed a few times. V usage is TRBV9 and J usage is TRBJ1-6; 8 positions match TRBD1. Germline V gives CDR1 SGDLS, CDR2 YYNGEE. Trimming took 0 bases from V and 10 from J; bases not matched to a gene: 12. The CDR3 is 17 amino acids. CDR3 in DNA: TGTGCCAGCAGCGTAGCCCGAGACCGGACAGGGTCGTCACCCCTCCACTTT. Its protein product is CASSVARDRTGSSPLHF.

This clonotype occurred a few times. CDR3: CASSLPAITPGKRNYGYTF. In DNA form, the CDR3 reads TGTGCCAGCAGTTTACCGGCAATAACACCGGGCAAGCGGAACTATGGCTACACCTTC. The chain uses TRBV27 and TRBJ1-2, with D uncertain. CDR1 is MNHEY, CDR2 SMNVEV, per germline (reference sequence). The V end lost 2 bases, the J end lost 2 bases, and 24 bases lay between the germline ends. CDR3 length: 19 amino acids.

V usage is TRBV2 and J usage is TRBJ1-1, with D perhaps TRBD1 (5 bases). Germline lookup yields CDR1 SNHLY and CDR2 FYNNEI. This CDR3 comprises 13 residues. The germline V and J ends were trimmed by 9 bases and 0 bases, with 11 bases remaining between them. In DNA form, the CDR3 reads TGTGCCAGACGGGGCATTTTGAACACTGAAGCTTTCTTT. Amino acid sequence: CARRGILNTEAFF.

The chain carries TRBV6-5 and TRBJ2-4; 7 bases are shared with TRBD1. The J call is uncertain, as TRBJ2-7 better fits the DNA end. This CDR3 region has 16 residues. The germline V gene has CDR1 MNHEY and CDR2 SVGAGI. The CDR3 reads CASSYQHPQGWDEQYF. The CDR3 DNA is TGTGCCAGCAGTTACCAACACCCACAGGGGTGGGACGAGCAGTACTTC.

This clonotype was recorded a few times. At one end, the junction sequence differs from germline, possibly due to a read error. The chain couples TRBV7-2 to TRBJ2-7; TRBD2 matches 10 bases. The CDR3 is made up of 14 amino acids. The germline V gene encodes CDR1 SGHTA and CDR2 FQGNSA. CDR3 DNA: TGTGCCAACAGCTCGACTAGCGGGTACTACGAGCAGTACTTC. Amino acids: CANSSTSGYYEQYF.

V is TRBV20-1 and J is TRBJ2-5, with TRBD2 identical over 7 bases. CDR1 and CDR2 (germline): DFQATT, SNEGSKA (reference sequence). The CDR3 covers 14 residues. Trimming cost V 6 bases and J 7 bases; bases outside gene matches: 14. The CDR3 loop reads CSAAPGGNWGTQYF. The CDR3 DNA reads TGCAGTGCCGCACCCGGGGGGAATTGGGGGACCCAGTACTTC.

This chain connects TRBV7-2 to TRBJ2-1; possibly TRBD2 for D (7 bases). CDR1 is SGHTA, CDR2 FQGNSA, per germline. The V end lost 5 bases, the J end lost 6 bases, and 17 bases lay between the germline ends. This CDR3 has 15 amino acids. CDR3 nucleotide sequence: TGTGCCAGCAGCCTTTATGGGGGGGCGCTCAATGAGCAGTTCTTC. Its protein product is CASSLYGGALNEQFF.